Shown below are 3 T cell receptor beta chains from a single sample sequenced in a study of blood T cell repertoires in COVID-19. Libraries were prepared by immunoSEQ multiplex PCR; TCRdb keeps only in-frame clonotypes and omits some of them. The sample records roughly 200,000 clones, about four fifths being singletons. Sequencing input: peripheral blood. These receptors all come from a man aged 55-75 years with acute or convalescent COVID-19.

This clone was found once. This chain joins TRBV11-3 and TRBJ2-1; D is uncertain. CDR3 size: 13 residues. Germline values: CDR1 SGHNT, CDR2 YENEEA. V lost 4 bases, J lost 8 bases, and 12 bases lay in between. CDR3 sequence: CASSSGVGHEQFF. The DNA for the CDR3 is TGTGCCAGCAGCTCTGGTGTGGGCCATGAGCAGTTCTTC.

This chain joins TRBV25-1 and TRBJ1-4, with D maybe TRBD1 (5 bases). Per the germline V gene, CDR1 is MGHDK and CDR2 is SYGVNS. The CDR3 is 11 amino acids. V lost 8 bases to trimming and J lost 15 bases, with 16 bases between them. The CDR3 protein is CASSNSGGMFF. The CDR3, as DNA: TGTGCCAGCTCTAATTCCGGGGGGATGTTTTTT. The full variable domain, its missing parts supplied by reference TRBV25-1 and TRBJ1-4, is EADIYQTPRYLVIGTGKKITLECSQTMGHDKMYWYQQDPGMELHLIHYSYGVNSTEKGDLSSESTVSRIRTEHFPLTLESARPSHTSQYLCASSNSGGMFFGSGTQLSVL.

This clone was seen only a few times. At the DNA level, this CDR3 is encoded by other sequences in the same sample as well. The chain is built from TRBV19 and TRBJ1-5; TRBD1 matches 7 bases. V shed 0 bases, J shed 6 bases, and the junction held 5 bases outside the gene matches. This CDR3 has 15 amino acids. Germline-derived CDR1 and CDR2 are LNHDA and SQIVND (reference sequence). The CDR3 here is CASSIEHRGGQPQHF. CDR3 coding DNA: TGTGCCAGTAGTATAGAACACAGGGGCGGTCAGCCCCAGCATTTT.